The present TCR beta chain was sequenced within a study of PD-L1 blockade in urothelial cancer. Overall study context: Samples of blood were analyzed 3 weeks (second dose) and 6 weeks after treatment start. When blood samples were assessed, the median T cell count was around 150,000.

Time point given: pretreatment peripheral blood. This CDR3 is 14 amino acids long. The germline V gene has CDR1 MNHEY and CDR2 SMNVEV (reference sequence). Trimming shortened V by 3 bases and J by 0 bases, and 9 bases separated the two germline ends. About this clone: The antigen is undetermined.

TCRdb keeps only in-frame clones here, not all; method: immunoSEQ multiplex PCR. Of around 71,000 clones listed, 70% to 90% are singletons. Study findings and constraints: Below-median pretreatment blood TCR clonality was a predictor of better survival.

The material sequenced was PBMCs, taken around atezolizumab (anti-PD-L1) treatment. This clonotype was sampled from a man aged 40-49 years with urothelial cancer. The V and J genes are TRBV27 and TRBJ2-7; D is undetermined. CDR3 DNA sequence: TGTGCCAGCAGTTTGAGGCGCAGCTCCTACGAGCAGTACTTC. Translating gives CASSLRRSSYEQYF.